This T cell receptor (beta chain) originates from a study of T cells in Graves' hyperthyroidism and ophthalmopathy. Study-level results: Most thyroid clonotypes expanded above 0.001 were also detected in blood.

Regions amplified from RNA transcripts were the TCR beta CDR3 regions. During a first-round RT-PCR of the TCR CDR3, the HTBI primer set was used. TCRdb redid the calling of the multiplex PCR reads with MiXCR, one entry per CDR3 protein. The table has about 480,000 distinct CDR3 sequences, 14% seen once. In its sample, this clonotype was seen many times. As yet, its antigen is unknown. The CDR3 length is 13 residues. V was clipped by 10 bases and J by 1 base, with 11 bases between them. Germline V gene lookup returns CDR1 SNHLY and CDR2 FYNNEI. The chain couples TRBV2 to TRBJ2-1; D not resolved. Sequenced: blood. The clonotype comes from a young woman with Graves' hyperthyroidism. CDR3: CATCLDSYNEQFF. CDR3 DNA sequence: TGTGCCACTTGTCTAGATTCCTACAATGAGCAGTTCTTC. Combining the CDR3 with reference TRBV2 and TRBJ2-1 gives the whole variable domain EPEVTQTPSHQVTQMGQEVILRCVPISNHLYFYWYRQILGQKVEFLVSFYNNEISEKSEIFDDQFSVERPDGSNFTLKIRSTKLEDSAMYFCATCLDSYNEQFFGPGTRLTVL.